Sequencing of this TCR beta chain was carried out in a study of blood T cell repertoires in COVID-19. Study-wide context: Italy, Spain and the United States were the sources of the convalescent and acute COVID-19 samples. Sources were T cells, B-cell-depleted T cells, or PBMCs; the material itself was cDNA or gDNA.

Germline CDR1 reads SGHTS; CDR2 reads YDEGEE. The CDR3 contains 15 residues. The V and J ends lost 5 bases and 6 bases respectively, with 19 bases between them. Methods used by the authors: From reference gene primer amplification, estimates of nucleated cell counts were derived. Sequencing used immunoSEQ multiplex PCR; TCRdb keeps in-frame clones, though not all of them. The D gene and trimming were derived from the DNA, and the V and J assignments and clone size from that table. Of about 200,000 clones listed, about nine tenths are singletons. A single count supports this clone. The V call is TRBV5-8, the J call TRBJ2-3; TRBD2 might be the D (6 bases). Sample: peripheral blood. The TCR originated in a woman aged 70 to 79 with acute or convalescent COVID-19. The CDR3 sequence is CASREGIDRADTQYF. CDR3 nucleotide sequence: TGTGCCAGCAGGGAGGGGATCGACAGAGCCGATACGCAGTATTTT.